This entry lists 14 T cell receptor beta chains sequenced from one sample in a study. Via MiXCR, TCRdb re-called the 5' RACE reads, giving one row per CDR3 protein. The sample carries roughly 40,000 distinct CDR3 sequences, roughly 27% recorded once. Sequencing used memory CD4+ T cells sorted from a lymph node. Described subset: memory CD4+ T cells, CD4+CD45RO+CD25-. Receptor source: a female donor with breast cancer.

The chain links TRBV4-3 to TRBJ2-3; D tentatively fits TRBD1 or TRBD2 (7 bases each). CDR1 and CDR2 from the germline V gene are LGHNA and YSLEER. The CDR3 loop spans 16 amino acids. Trimming cost V 6 bases and J 2 bases, with 18 bases left between them. The CDR3 loop reads CASSQGVSGLTDTQYF. The CDR3 nucleotides read TGCGCCAGCAGTCAGGGGGTTAGCGGGCTCACAGATACGCAGTATTTT.

This clonotype was counted many times. The rearrangement links TRBV9 to TRBJ2-1; D possibly corresponds to TRBD1 (6 bases). V shed 0 bases and J shed 2 bases, with 12 bases lying between them. Germline values: CDR1 SGDLS, CDR2 YYNGEE. This CDR3 spans 16 amino acids. CDR3: CASSVDRVLTYNEQFF. The CDR3 nucleotides read TGTGCCAGCAGCGTAGACAGGGTTTTGACCTACAATGAGCAGTTCTTC.

This clonotype was counted only a few times. This chain connects TRBV9 to TRBJ1-5; a weak D match, TRBD1 (5 bases). The CDR3 consists of 13 residues. Germline V gives CDR1 SGDLS, CDR2 YYNGEE. The V and J ends lost 0 bases and 4 bases respectively, with 5 bases between them. In nucleotides, the CDR3 is TGTGCCAGCAGCGTAGACAGGAATCAGCCCCAGCATTTT. Protein sequence: CASSVDRNQPQHF.

This clonotype was found a few times. The V gene is TRBV12-3 or TRBV12-4, the J gene TRBJ2-7, with unresolved D. The CDR3 runs to 12 residues. Deletions cut 3 bases from V and 5 bases from J, with 8 bases between. CDR3 residues: CASSLVGDEQYF. The CDR3 DNA is TGTGCCAGCAGTTTGGTTGGCGACGAGCAGTACTTC.

This clonotype was counted a few times. The chain joins TRBV7-2 to TRBJ2-5, with D perhaps TRBD1 (5 bases). The CDR3 is made up of 15 amino acids. The V gene lost 4 bases and the J gene lost 4 bases, with 16 bases spanning the gap. Germline CDR1 is SGHTA and CDR2 is FQGNSA. The CDR3 coding sequence is TGTGCCAGCAGCTCGATGAAGGGGTCCCCAGAGACCCAGTACTTC. Translation gives CASSSMKGSPETQYF.

V and J are TRBV29-1 and TRBJ2-7, with no clear D. Looked up from germline, CDR1 is SQVTM and CDR2 is ANQGSEA. CDR3 length: 13 residues. V was shortened by 4 bases and J by 4 bases, with 14 bases between the two germline ends. The CDR3 reads CSVVAWATYEQYF. CDR3 sequence (DNA): TGCAGCGTTGTGGCCTGGGCTACTTACGAGCAGTACTTC.

The CDR3 loop is CASSSPTTGATGELFF. The DNA for the CDR3 is TGTGCCAGCAGTTCCCCTACCACAGGGGCAACCGGGGAGCTGTTTTTT. This chain uses TRBV12-3 or TRBV12-4 with TRBJ2-2; 7 bases fit TRBD1. V was clipped by 4 bases and J by 5 bases; unmatched bases: 10. The CDR3 loop spans 16 amino acids.

This rearrangement joins TRBV4-3 to TRBJ2-7, with 7 bases matching TRBD2. Germline V gene lookup returns CDR1 LGHNA and CDR2 YSLEER. Unmatched junction bases numbered 8, after V lost 0 bases and J lost 3 bases. CDR3 length equals 16 residues. In DNA, the CDR3 is TGCGCCAGCAGCCAAGATCTGGCTAGCGGATACTACGAGCAGTACTTC. Translation gives CASSQDLASGYYEQYF.

This clonotype has just a few counts. This chain joins TRBV20-1 and TRBJ2-4; D not certain. V shed 7 bases and J shed 0 bases, with 7 bases lying between them. From germline, CDR1 is DFQATT and CDR2 SNEGSKA (reference sequence). This CDR3 contains 12 residues. The DNA for the CDR3 is TGCAGTGGATACCTAGCCAAAAACATTCAGTACTTC. Translation gives CSGYLAKNIQYF.

The J gene is TRBJ2-2, the V gene TRBV7-3, with 11 bases that match TRBD2. The germline V gene has CDR1 SGHTA and CDR2 FQGTGA. The V segment lost 5 bases and the J segment 6 bases; nucleotides outside the gene matches: 17. This CDR3 contains 19 residues. In DNA form, the CDR3 reads TGTGCCAGCAGCCCCGGTGTAGCGGGAGGGCCCCTTGCCGCCGGGGAGCTGTTTTTT. As protein: CASSPGVAGGPLAAGELFF. The entire variable domain, with the rest obtained from reference TRBV7-3 and TRBJ2-2, is as follows: GAGVSQTPSNKVTEKGKYVELRCDPISGHTALYWYRQSLGQGPEFLIYFQGTGAADDSGLPNDRFFAVRPEGSVSTLKIQRTERGDSAVYLCASSPGVAGGPLAAGELFFGEGSRLTVL.

The genes are TRBV10-3 and TRBJ2-3, with 7 positions matching TRBD2. Trimming cost V 5 bases and J 0 bases; bases outside gene matches: 23. Germline CDR1 and CDR2: ENHRY and SYGVKD. The CDR3 is 21 amino acids. The CDR3 DNA reads TGTGCCATCAGTACCGGGCCAGGACCAGGGATGTTAGCGGGCAGCACAGATACGCAGTATTTT. This translates into CAISTGPGPGMLAGSTDTQYF.

This clonotype was observed at least ten times. V usage is TRBV7-9 and J usage is TRBJ2-2; 9 nucleotides align to TRBD1. Per the germline V gene, CDR1 is SEHNR and CDR2 is FQNEAQ (reference sequence). The V segment lost 4 bases and the J segment 4 bases; nucleotides outside the gene matches: 10. The CDR3 consists of 17 residues. The CDR3 spells CASSYPRTGASTGELFF. The CDR3 nucleotides are TGTGCCAGCAGCTATCCACGGACAGGGGCGAGCACCGGGGAGCTGTTTTTT.

This clonotype has only a few counts. The chain couples TRBV12-3 or TRBV12-4 to TRBJ2-5; TRBD2 matches at 7 bases. The CDR3 consists of 15 residues. The V and J ends lost 2 bases and 2 bases, in that order; junction bases with no gene match: 5. As DNA, the CDR3 is TGTGCCAGCAGTTTATCGGGGGGTTCTCAAGAGACCCAGTACTTC. This encodes CASSLSGGSQETQYF.

The chain recombines TRBV3-1 with TRBJ2-6; no reliable D call. Germline CDR1 reads LGHDT; CDR2 reads YNNKEL (reference sequence). V lost 1 base to trimming and J lost 0 bases, with 7 bases between them. The CDR3 sequence is 16 residues long. CDR3 sequence reads: CASSQGVSSGANVLTF. CDR3 nucleotides: TGTGCCAGCAGCCAAGGTGTCAGCTCTGGGGCCAACGTCCTGACTTTC. Supplemented by reference TRBV3-1 and TRBJ2-6, the full variable domain reads DTAVSQTPKYLVTQMGNDKSIKCEQNLGHDTMYWYKQDSKKFLKIMFSYNNKELIINETVPNRFSPKSPDKAHLNLHINSLELGDSAVYFCASSQGVSSGANVLTFGAGSRLTVL.